This is a list of T cell receptor beta chains from one sample in a study of T cell responses to AZD1222 COVID-19 vaccine. Profiling relied on immunoSEQ multiplex PCR, and the TCRdb table lists in-frame clones only, not all of them. This sample carries 95,000 to 100,000 clones, about 88% of them seen once, and the ten largest clones take over 12%. Here the sequenced sample was peripheral blood, taken 28 days after the second AZD1222 dose. The receptors shown here come from an adult who received the AZD1222 COVID-19 vaccine. The CDR3 runs from the conserved cysteine through the conserved F or W. The D gene is left open where the match is weak. Size tells how often a clone was seen (once, few, many) or the class of an expanded clone, and some rows leave it out.

size	D	J	V	DNA	CDR3
-	-	TRBJ1-4	TRBV5-5	TGTGCCAGCAGCTTGGAATCAACTAATGAAAAACTGTTTTTT	CASSLESTNEKLFF
-	TRBD2	TRBJ2-2	TRBV27	TGTGCCAGCAGCATGACTAGCGCGTTAAGCACCGGGGAGCTGTTTTTT	CASSMTSALSTGELFF
-	-	TRBJ1-1	TRBV14	TGTGCCAGCAGCCAAGCCGTCGGTAGGGCAGAAGCTTTCTTT	CASSQAVGRAEAFF
-	-	TRBJ1-1	TRBV18	TGTGCCAGCTCACCACCGATGGGAAATGAAGCTTTCTTT	CASSPPMGNEAFF
-	TRBD1	TRBJ2-3	TRBV6-5	TGTGAAACTCGGGACAGGGGCACAGATACGCAGTATTTT	CETRDRGTDTQYF
few	-	TRBJ1-5	TRBV12-3/TRBV12-4	TGTGCCAGCACAGGAGGTAATCAGCCCCAGCATTTT	CASTGGNQPQHF
-	-	TRBJ1-2	TRBV6-1	TGTGCCAGCAGTGAAGGGCAGGGCCTAACCTATGGCTACACCTTC	CASSEGQGLTYGYTF
-	-	TRBJ1-2	TRBV5-6	TGTGCCAGCAGCGGGGACCTGACGGGTTCCGGTGGCTACACCTTC	CASSGDLTGSGGYTF
-	TRBD2	TRBJ2-7	TRBV7-2	TGTGCCAGCAGTTCCACTAGCGGGGGGCGGTCCTACGAGCAGTACTTC	CASSSTSGGRSYEQYF
-	TRBD1	TRBJ1-2	TRBV14	TGTGCCAGCCTTTGGACAGGGCCCTATGGCTACACCTTC	CASLWTGPYGYTF
-	-	TRBJ1-1	TRBV19	TGTGCCAGTAGTATTGGGCCGGCTAACACTGAAGCTTTCTTT	CASSIGPANTEAFF
-	TRBD2	TRBJ2-1	TRBV12-5	TGTGCTAGTGGCCTCTCGGGAGGCGATGAGCAGTTCTTC	CASGLSGGDEQFF
-	-	TRBJ2-5	TRBV5-1	TGCGCCAGCAGAACCCCCGGCCTCGAGACCCAGTACTTC	CASRTPGLETQYF
-	-	TRBJ2-1	TRBV4-1	TGCGCCAGCAGCCAAGATAGAGGAAGCTCCTACAATGAGCAGTTCTTC	CASSQDRGSSYNEQFF
-	TRBD2	TRBJ2-3	TRBV6-5	TGTGCCAGCAGGGACATAGCGGGAGCGGGAGATACGCAGTATTTT	CASRDIAGAGDTQYF
-	-	TRBJ1-2	TRBV5-4	TGTGCCAGCAGCTTGGCTGGGGTAGAGGGCTACACCTTC	CASSLAGVEGYTF
once	-	TRBJ1-1	TRBV7-8	TGTGCCAGCAGCTTAGGCCTTCGGGCGTCTGAAGCTTTCTTT	CASSLGLRASEAFF
-	TRBD1	TRBJ1-2	TRBV6-2/TRBV6-3	TGTGCCAGCAGTTTCGAACAGGGGAGACCGGCAGGTCGTCTCTATGGCTACACCTTC	CASSFEQGRPAGRLYGYTF
-	-	TRBJ1-1	TRBV6-5	TGTGCCAGCAGTTACTCGAAACCGTTGAACACTGAAGCTTTCTTT	CASSYSKPLNTEAFF
once	-	TRBJ1-6	TRBV7-9	TGTGCCAGCAGCTCCCAGGTCGGCAGAGGGAGTTCACCCCTCCACTTT	CASSSQVGRGSSPLHF
-	-	TRBJ2-5	TRBV27	TGTGCCAGCAGTTTAGCGGGAGAGACCCAGTACTTC	CASSLAGETQYF
once	-	TRBJ2-3	TRBV10-2	TGCGCCAGCAGTGAGGACCGCGGGGGCCCAGATACGCAGTATTTT	CASSEDRGGPDTQYF